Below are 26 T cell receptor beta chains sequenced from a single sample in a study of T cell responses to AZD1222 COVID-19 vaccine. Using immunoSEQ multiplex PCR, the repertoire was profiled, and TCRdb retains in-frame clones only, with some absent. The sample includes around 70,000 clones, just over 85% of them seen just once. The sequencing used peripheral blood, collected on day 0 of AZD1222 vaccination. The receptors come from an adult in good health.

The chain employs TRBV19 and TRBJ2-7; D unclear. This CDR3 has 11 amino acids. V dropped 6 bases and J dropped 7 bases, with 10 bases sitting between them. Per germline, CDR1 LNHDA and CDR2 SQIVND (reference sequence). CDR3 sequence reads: CASRQNWEQYF. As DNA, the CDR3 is TGTGCCAGTAGGCAAAATTGGGAGCAGTACTTC.

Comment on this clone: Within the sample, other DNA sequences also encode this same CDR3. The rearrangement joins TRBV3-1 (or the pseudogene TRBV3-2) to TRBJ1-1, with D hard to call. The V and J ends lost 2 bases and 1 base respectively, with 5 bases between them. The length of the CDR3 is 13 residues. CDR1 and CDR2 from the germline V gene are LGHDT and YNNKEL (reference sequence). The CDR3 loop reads CASSQSGNTEAFF. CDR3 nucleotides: TGTGCCAGCAGCCAATCCGGGAACACTGAAGCTTTCTTT.

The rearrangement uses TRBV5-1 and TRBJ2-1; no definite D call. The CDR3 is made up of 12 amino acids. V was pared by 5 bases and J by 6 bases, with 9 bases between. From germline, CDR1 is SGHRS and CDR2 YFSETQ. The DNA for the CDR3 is TGCGCCAGCAGACATGGAAGCAATGAGCAGTTCTTC. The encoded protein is CASRHGSNEQFF. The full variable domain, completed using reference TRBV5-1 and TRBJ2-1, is KAGVTQTPRYLIKTRGQQVTLSCSPISGHRSVSWYQQTPGQGLQFLFEYFSETQRNKGNFPGRFSGRQFSNSRSEMNVSTLELGDSALYLCASRHGSNEQFFGPGTRLTVL.

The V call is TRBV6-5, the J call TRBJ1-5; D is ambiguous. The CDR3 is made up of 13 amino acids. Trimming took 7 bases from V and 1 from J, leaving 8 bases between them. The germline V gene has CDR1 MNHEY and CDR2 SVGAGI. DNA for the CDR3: TGTGCCAGCACCCCATGGAGCAATCAGCCCCAGCATTTT. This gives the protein CASTPWSNQPQHF.

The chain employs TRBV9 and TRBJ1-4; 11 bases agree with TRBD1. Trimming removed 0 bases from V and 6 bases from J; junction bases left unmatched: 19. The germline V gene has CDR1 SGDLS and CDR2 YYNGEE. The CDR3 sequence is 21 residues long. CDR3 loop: CASSVEPFGQGALGFDEKLFF. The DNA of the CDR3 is TGTGCCAGCAGCGTAGAGCCGTTTGGACAGGGGGCGTTAGGGTTCGATGAAAAACTGTTTTTT.

This chain's CDR3 is CASSLTPEYEQYF. The DNA of the CDR3 is TGTGCCAGCAGCTTAACTCCAGAGTACGAGCAGTACTTC. The rearrangement uses TRBV7-3 and TRBJ2-7, with unresolved D. The CDR3 consists of 13 residues. The germline V and J ends were trimmed by 0 bases and 4 bases, with 7 bases remaining between them. Germline CDR1 SGHTA, CDR2 FQGTGA.

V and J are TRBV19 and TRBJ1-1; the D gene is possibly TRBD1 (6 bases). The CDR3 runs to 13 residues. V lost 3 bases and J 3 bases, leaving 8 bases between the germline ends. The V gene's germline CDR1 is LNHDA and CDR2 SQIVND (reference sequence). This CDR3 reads CASSIQGHTEAFF. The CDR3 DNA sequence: TGTGCCAGTAGTATTCAGGGGCACACTGAAGCTTTCTTT.

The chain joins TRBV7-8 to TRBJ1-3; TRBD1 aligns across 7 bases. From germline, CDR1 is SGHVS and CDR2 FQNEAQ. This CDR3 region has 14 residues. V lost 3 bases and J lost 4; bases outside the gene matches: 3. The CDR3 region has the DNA TGTGCCAGCAGCTTTGCGGGACAGGGAAACACCATATATTTT. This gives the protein CASSFAGQGNTIYF.

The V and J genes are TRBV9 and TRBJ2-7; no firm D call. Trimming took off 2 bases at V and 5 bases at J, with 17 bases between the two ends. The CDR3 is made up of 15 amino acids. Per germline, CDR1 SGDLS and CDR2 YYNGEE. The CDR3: CASSVTVCWRNEQYF. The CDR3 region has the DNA TGTGCCAGCAGCGTCACGGTCTGCTGGCGAAACGAGCAGTACTTC.

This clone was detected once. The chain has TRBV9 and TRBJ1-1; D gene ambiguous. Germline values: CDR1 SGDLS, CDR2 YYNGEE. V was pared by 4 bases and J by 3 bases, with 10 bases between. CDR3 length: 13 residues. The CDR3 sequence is CASSPTGHTEAFF. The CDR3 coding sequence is TGTGCCAGCAGCCCTACTGGACACACTGAAGCTTTCTTT.

The CDR3 reads CASSLRTPQNSPLHF. CDR3 DNA: TGTGCCAGCAGTTTGAGGACACCTCAAAATTCACCCCTCCACTTT. V usage is TRBV28 and J usage is TRBJ1-6, with D perhaps TRBD1 (5 bases). The CDR3 totals 15 residues. CDR1 and CDR2 (germline): MDHEN, SYDVKM. V was pared by 3 bases and J by 7 bases, with 13 bases between.

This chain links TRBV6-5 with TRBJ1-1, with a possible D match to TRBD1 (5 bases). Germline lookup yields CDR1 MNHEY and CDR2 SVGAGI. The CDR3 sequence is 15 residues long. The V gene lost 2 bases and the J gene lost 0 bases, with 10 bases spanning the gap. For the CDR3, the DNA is TGTGCCAGCAGTTACCAACAGGACCTGAACACTGAAGCTTTCTTT. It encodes CASSYQQDLNTEAFF.

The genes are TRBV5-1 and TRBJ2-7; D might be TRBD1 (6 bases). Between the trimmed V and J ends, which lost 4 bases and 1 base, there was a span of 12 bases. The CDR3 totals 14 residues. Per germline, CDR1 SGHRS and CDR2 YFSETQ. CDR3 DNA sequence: TGCGCCAGCAGCCGGACAGCTGGGTCCTACGAGCAGTACTTC. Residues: CASSRTAGSYEQYF.

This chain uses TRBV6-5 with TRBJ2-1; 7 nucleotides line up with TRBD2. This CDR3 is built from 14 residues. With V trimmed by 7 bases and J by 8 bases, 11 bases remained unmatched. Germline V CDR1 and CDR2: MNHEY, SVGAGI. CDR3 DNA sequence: TGTGCCAGCAAGGTGGGGAGGGCCAGCCATGAGCAGTTCTTC. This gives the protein CASKVGRASHEQFF.

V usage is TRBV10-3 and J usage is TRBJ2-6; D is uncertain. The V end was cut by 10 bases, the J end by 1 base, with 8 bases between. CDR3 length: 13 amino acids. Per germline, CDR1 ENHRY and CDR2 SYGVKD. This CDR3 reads CATLRSGANVLTF. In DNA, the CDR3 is TGTGCCACCCTGCGGTCTGGGGCCAACGTCCTGACTTTC.

This CDR3 reads CASSRRENEQYF. For the CDR3, the DNA is TGTGCCAGCAGTCGCCGTGAGAACGAGCAGTACTTC. J is TRBJ2-7 and V is TRBV11-2; D not resolved. Germline assignment: CDR1 SGHAT and CDR2 FQNNGV. V lost 6 bases to trimming and J lost 5 bases, with 11 bases between them. This CDR3 contains 12 residues.

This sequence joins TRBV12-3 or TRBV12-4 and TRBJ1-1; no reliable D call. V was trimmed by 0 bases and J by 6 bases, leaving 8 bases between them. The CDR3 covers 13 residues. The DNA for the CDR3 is TGTGCCAGCAGTTTAGCAGGGAGGGCTGAAGCTTTCTTT. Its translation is CASSLAGRAEAFF.

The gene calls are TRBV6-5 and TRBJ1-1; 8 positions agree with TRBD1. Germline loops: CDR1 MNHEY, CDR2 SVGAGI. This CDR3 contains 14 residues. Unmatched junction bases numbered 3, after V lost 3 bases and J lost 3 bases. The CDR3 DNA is TGTGCCAGCAGTTATCAGGGGGCGGACACTGAAGCTTTCTTT. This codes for CASSYQGADTEAFF.

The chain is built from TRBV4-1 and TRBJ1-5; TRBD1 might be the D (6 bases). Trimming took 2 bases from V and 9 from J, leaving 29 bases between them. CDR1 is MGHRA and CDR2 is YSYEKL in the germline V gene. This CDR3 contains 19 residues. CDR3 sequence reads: CASSQISGGIKDRYLPQHF. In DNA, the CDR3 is TGCGCCAGCAGCCAAATTTCAGGAGGGATCAAGGACAGATATTTGCCCCAGCATTTT.

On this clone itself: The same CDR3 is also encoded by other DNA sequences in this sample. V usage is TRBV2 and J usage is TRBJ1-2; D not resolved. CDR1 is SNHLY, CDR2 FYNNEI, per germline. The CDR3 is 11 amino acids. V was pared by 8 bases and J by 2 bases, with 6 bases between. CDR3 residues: CASSPNYGYTF. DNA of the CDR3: TGTGCCAGCTCCCCGAACTATGGCTACACCTTC.

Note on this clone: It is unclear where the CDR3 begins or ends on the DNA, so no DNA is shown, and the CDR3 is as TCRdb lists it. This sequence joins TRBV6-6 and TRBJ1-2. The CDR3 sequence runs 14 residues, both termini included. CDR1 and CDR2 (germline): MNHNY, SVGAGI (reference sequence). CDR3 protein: CASILGSSDYGYTF.

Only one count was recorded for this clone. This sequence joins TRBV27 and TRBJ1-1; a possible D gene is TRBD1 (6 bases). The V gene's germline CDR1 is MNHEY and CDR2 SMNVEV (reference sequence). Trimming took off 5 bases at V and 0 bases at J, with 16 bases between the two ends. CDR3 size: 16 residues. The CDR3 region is CASSPSTGNLNTEAFF. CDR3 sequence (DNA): TGTGCCAGCAGTCCGTCCACAGGGAACCTGAACACTGAAGCTTTCTTT.

In DNA form, the CDR3 reads TGTGCCAGCAGCCCGACAGGGGGAATGAACACTGAAGCTTTCTTT. Its translation: CASSPTGGMNTEAFF. The chain carries TRBV9 and TRBJ1-1; 9 nucleotides line up with TRBD1. The junction had 4 bases not matched to a gene; V was cut back by 4 bases and J by 0 bases. The germline CDR1 and CDR2 sequences are SGDLS and YYNGEE. The CDR3 length is 15 residues. The complete variable domain, with remaining parts taken from reference TRBV9 and TRBJ1-1, reads DSGVTQTPKHLITATGQRVTLRCSPRSGDLSVYWYQQSLDQGLQFLIQYYNGEERAKGNILERFSAQQFPDLHSELNLSSLELGDSALYFCASSPTGGMNTEAFFGQGTRLTVV.

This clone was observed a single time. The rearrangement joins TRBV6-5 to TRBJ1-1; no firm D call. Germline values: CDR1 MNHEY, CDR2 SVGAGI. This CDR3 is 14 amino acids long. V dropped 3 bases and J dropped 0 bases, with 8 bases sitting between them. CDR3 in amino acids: CASSYGHLNTEAFF. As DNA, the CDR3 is TGTGCCAGCAGTTATGGGCATTTGAACACTGAAGCTTTCTTT.

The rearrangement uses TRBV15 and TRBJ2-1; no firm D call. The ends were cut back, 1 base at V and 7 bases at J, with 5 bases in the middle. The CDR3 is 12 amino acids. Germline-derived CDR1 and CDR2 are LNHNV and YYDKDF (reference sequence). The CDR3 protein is CATSRVRNEQFF. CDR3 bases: TGTGCCACCAGCAGAGTGAGAAATGAGCAGTTCTTC.

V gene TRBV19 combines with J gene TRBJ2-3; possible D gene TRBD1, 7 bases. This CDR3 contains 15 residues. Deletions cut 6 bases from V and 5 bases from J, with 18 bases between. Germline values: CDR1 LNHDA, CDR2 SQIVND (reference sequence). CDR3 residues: CASSNNGGGEDTQYF. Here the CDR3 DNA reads TGTGCCAGTAGCAATAATGGAGGGGGCGAAGATACGCAGTATTTT.